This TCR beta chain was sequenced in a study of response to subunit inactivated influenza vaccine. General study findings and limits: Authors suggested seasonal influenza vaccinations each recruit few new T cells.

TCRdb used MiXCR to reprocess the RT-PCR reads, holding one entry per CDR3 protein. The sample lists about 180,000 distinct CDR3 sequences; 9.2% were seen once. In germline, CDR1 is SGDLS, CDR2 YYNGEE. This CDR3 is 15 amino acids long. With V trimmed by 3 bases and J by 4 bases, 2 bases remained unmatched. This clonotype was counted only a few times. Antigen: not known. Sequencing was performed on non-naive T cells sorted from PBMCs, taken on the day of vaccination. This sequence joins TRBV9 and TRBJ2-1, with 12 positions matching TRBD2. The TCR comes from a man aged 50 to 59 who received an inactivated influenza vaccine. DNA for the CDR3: TGTGCCAGCAGCGCACTAGCGGGGGGTTACAATGAGCAGTTCTTC. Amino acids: CASSALAGGYNEQFF.